These T cell receptor beta chains were read from a single sample in a study of blood T cell repertoires in COVID-19. The method was immunoSEQ multiplex PCR; TCRdb's version includes in-frame clones alone and lacks a portion of them. The table lists over 600,000 clones, about 90% of them singletons. The specimen sequenced was peripheral blood. The receptors were sampled from a woman between 18 and 29 years old with acute or convalescent COVID-19. Each CDR3 is given with its conserved first and last residue. The D gene is left open where the match is weak. Clone size is stated in some rows and not others, as once, few, many or a class when expanded.

V gene,D gene,J gene,clone size,CDR3 DNA,CDR3 protein
TRBV15,.,TRBJ1-1,.,TGTGCCACCAGCAGATCACAGGGGAACACTGAAGCTTTCTTT,CATSRSQGNTEAFF
TRBV7-6,TRBD1,TRBJ1-3,.,TGTGCCAGCAGCCCCGGGCAGGGGGCTGGAAACACCATATATTTT,CASSPGQGAGNTIYF
TRBV3-1/TRBV3-2,TRBD1,TRBJ1-2,.,TGTGCCAGCAGCCCGGACAGGTCCTATGGCTACACCTTC,CASSPDRSYGYTF
TRBV28,.,TRBJ1-1,.,TGTGCCAGCATTACCCCCCATGAGGGGAACACTGAAGCTTTCTTT,CASITPHEGNTEAFF
TRBV6-1,.,TRBJ1-5,.,TGTGCCAGCAGTGAACCGGGAAAAAAGCCCCAGCATTTT,CASSEPGKKPQHF
TRBV6-5,.,TRBJ2-3,.,TGTGCCAGCAGTTACTCCGCGCTAGCTAGGGGGGATACGCAGTATTTT,CASSYSALARGDTQYF
TRBV2,TRBD1,TRBJ2-7,.,TGTGCCACCTGGGACAGGGGCCTACTAAAGCAGTACTTC,CATWDRGLLKQYF
TRBV10-3,.,TRBJ1-5,.,TGTGCCATCAGTGAGGGGCGAGGGGGGGTTGGTGGCAATCAGCCCCAGCATTTT,CAISEGRGGVGGNQPQHF
TRBV3-1/TRBV3-2,.,TRBJ1-4,.,TGTGCCAGCAGCCATGGGGCCTTTGAAAAACTGTTTTTT,CASSHGAFEKLFF
TRBV10-3,.,TRBJ1-5,once,TGTGCCATCAGTGATAGGGGGGGACCCATTAGCAATCAGCCCCAGCATTTT,CAISDRGGPISNQPQHF
TRBV7-9,.,TRBJ1-2,.,TGTGCCAGCAGCTTAGATGGGGGCGGCTATGGCTACACCTTC,CASSLDGGGYGYTF
TRBV7-8,TRBD1,TRBJ1-4,.,TGTGCCAGCAGCTTACGGGCGGGACAGAGAAATGAAAAACTGTTTTTT,CASSLRAGQRNEKLFF
TRBV19,.,TRBJ1-1,.,TGTGCCAGTAGTATCACCGGGTCGAGCGCTGAAGCTTTCTTT,CASSITGSSAEAFF
TRBV30,TRBD2,TRBJ2-2,.,TGTGCCTGGAGTCCACTCCGGGGGGGCCCCACCGGGGAGCTGTTTTTT,CAWSPLRGGPTGELFF
TRBV30,TRBD2,TRBJ2-3,.,TGTGCCTGGAGTGTCTCGTTACCGGGGGGACTCACAGATACGCAGTATTTT,CAWSVSLPGGLTDTQYF
TRBV6-4,TRBD2,TRBJ2-1,.,TGTGCCAGCAGTCCCAGCGGGGATGAGCAGTTCTTC,CASSPSGDEQFF
TRBV10-1,.,TRBJ1-1,.,TGCGCCAGCAGTGAGATGCGGGACACTGAAGCTTTCTTT,CASSEMRDTEAFF
TRBV12-3/TRBV12-4,.,TRBJ2-7,.,TGTGCCAGCAGTTTGGGGGGAGCGAGGCAGTACTTC,CASSLGGARQYF
TRBV7-2,.,TRBJ1-2,.,TGTGCCAGCAGCTCCCTCCTGTATGGCTACACCTTC,CASSSLLYGYTF
TRBV6-2/TRBV6-3,TRBD2,TRBJ2-1,.,TGTGCCAGCAGTCCCCGGGGACTAGCGGGGCCTTACAATGAGCAGTTCTTC,CASSPRGLAGPYNEQFF
TRBV19,.,TRBJ2-3,.,TGTGCCAGTAGTCAATATCAGGGGTCCACAGATACGCAGTATTTT,CASSQYQGSTDTQYF
TRBV9,.,TRBJ2-1,.,TGTGCCAGCAGCGTAGTTGCGGAGCCTTCCTACAATGAGCAGTTCTTC,CASSVVAEPSYNEQFF
TRBV4-3,.,TRBJ1-1,.,TGCGCCAGCAGCCCTATGGGGGGAACCACTGAAGCTTTCTTT,CASSPMGGTTEAFF
TRBV4-1,TRBD2,TRBJ2-1,.,TGCGCCAGCAGCCAAGGACTAGCGGGGTCCTACAATGAGCAGTTCTTC,CASSQGLAGSYNEQFF
TRBV6-5,TRBD1,TRBJ1-1,.,TGTGCCAGCAGCGGACAGGGGAGAGCGAACACTGAAGCTTTCTTT,CASSGQGRANTEAFF
TRBV12-3/TRBV12-4,.,TRBJ1-2,.,TGTGCCAGCAGTTTGGGCCGGTCATATGGCTACACCTTC,CASSLGRSYGYTF
TRBV19,TRBD1,TRBJ1-1,.,TGTGCCAGTAGTATAGAGGGGGGCAGGGGGACTGAAGCTTTCTTT,CASSIEGGRGTEAFF
TRBV6-5,.,TRBJ1-2,.,TGTGCCAGCTCCGGCGGGGATGGCTACACCTTC,CASSGGDGYTF
TRBV29-1,TRBD1,TRBJ2-1,few,TGCAGCGGGAAGGTCAGGGGGCCCTACAATGAGCAGTTCTTC,CSGKVRGPYNEQFF
TRBV10-3,.,TRBJ1-1,.,TGTGCCATCAGTGAGTCGACCGAGAAGGGGGATTTCTTT,CAISESTEKGDFF
TRBV6-2/TRBV6-3,.,TRBJ1-2,.,TGTGCCAGCAGTTCCTACAGGAAAGCTAACTATGGCTACACCTTC,CASSSYRKANYGYTF
TRBV19,.,TRBJ2-2,.,TGTGCCAGTAGCCCCAGGTCCCCTCATGGGGAGCTGTTTTTT,CASSPRSPHGELFF
TRBV7-9,.,TRBJ1-1,.,TGTGCCAGCAGCGGTTCGCGGGCCACTGAAGCTTTCTTT,CASSGSRATEAFF
TRBV7-9,.,TRBJ1-2,.,TGTGCCAGCAGCTTTAGTCTGTCTAACTATGGCTACACCTTC,CASSFSLSNYGYTF
TRBV3-1/TRBV3-2,TRBD1,TRBJ1-5,.,TGTGCCAGCAGCCCCTCGACAGGGGGCGTTCAGCCCCAGCATTTT,CASSPSTGGVQPQHF
TRBV9,TRBD2,TRBJ2-3,.,TGTGCCAGCAGCCCGGGGCTAGCGGGGGGGCTAAATACGCAGTATTTT,CASSPGLAGGLNTQYF
TRBV5-1,.,TRBJ1-1,.,TGCGCCAGCATGGGAGGGGCGGGAAACACTGAAGCTTTCTTT,CASMGGAGNTEAFF
TRBV2,.,TRBJ2-7,.,TGTGCCAGCAGTGAGAACGGTCGAGCCGGGGAGCAGTACTTC,CASSENGRAGEQYF
TRBV7-2,TRBD1,TRBJ1-1,.,TGTGCCAGCAGCGCCTCCGGGACAGGTGAAGCTTTCTTT,CASSASGTGEAFF
TRBV18,TRBD1,TRBJ1-3,.,TGTGCCAGCTCACCAGGGACAGGGGGAAACACCATATATTTT,CASSPGTGGNTIYF
TRBV6-5,.,TRBJ2-3,.,TGTGCCAGCAGTTCGTCCTTGGGCGGGGAAGATACGCAGTATTTT,CASSSSLGGEDTQYF
TRBV4-2,.,TRBJ2-5,.,TGTGCCAGCAGCCAAGACCAGGCCCCCCGGGGAGAGACCCAGTACTTC,CASSQDQAPRGETQYF
TRBV19,.,TRBJ1-6,once,TGTGCCAGTAGCCGGGACTTTTTGAGCTCCTATAATTCACCCCTCCACTTT,CASSRDFLSSYNSPLHF
TRBV4-3,.,TRBJ1-6,.,TGCGCCAGCAGCCAAGATTCTGCAGGGAAAATGAGGACCTATAATTCACCCCTCCACTTT,CASSQDSAGKMRTYNSPLHF
TRBV24-1,.,TRBJ1-2,.,TGTGCCACCAGTGACAGTGGGACATCGAACTATGGCTACACCTTC,CATSDSGTSNYGYTF
TRBV5-1,.,TRBJ1-2,.,TGCGCCAGCAGCCCGGTGTCAGGGGTTAACTATGGCTACACCTTC,CASSPVSGVNYGYTF
TRBV19,TRBD2,TRBJ2-1,.,TGTGCCAGTAGTATCGGAGCGGGGGTTTCCTACAATGAGCAGTTCTTC,CASSIGAGVSYNEQFF
TRBV7-3,.,TRBJ2-1,.,TGTGCCAGCAGCCTCTCCGGTAGTTACAATGAGCAGTTCTTC,CASSLSGSYNEQFF
TRBV18,TRBD2,TRBJ2-6,.,TGTGCCAGCTCACCACCTGGCGGGGGTGTAGGGGCCAACGTCCTGACTTTC,CASSPPGGGVGANVLTF
TRBV13,.,TRBJ2-7,.,TGTGCCAGCAGCTTAATGGGGCAGGGCTCAAGTTGGGAGCAGTACTTC,CASSLMGQGSSWEQYF
TRBV19,TRBD1,TRBJ1-3,.,TGTGCCAGTAGTACCGGGACAGGAAGAAACACCATATATTTT,CASSTGTGRNTIYF
TRBV14,TRBD2,TRBJ2-3,once,TGTGCCAGCAGCACTAGGGACTACGTCTTTTTT,CASSTRDYVFF
TRBV7-2,.,TRBJ1-4,.,TGTGCCAGCAGCTTAGATCCAGGGGCCATAACAACTAATGAAAAACTGTTTTTT,CASSLDPGAITTNEKLFF
TRBV28,.,TRBJ2-7,.,TGTGCCAGCAGCCCCCCCCTGGAGGGCTACGAGCAGTACTTC,CASSPPLEGYEQYF
TRBV4-1,TRBD1,TRBJ2-5,.,TGCGCCAGCAGCCTCGCGGGTCGGACAGGGCAAGAGACCCAGTACTTC,CASSLAGRTGQETQYF